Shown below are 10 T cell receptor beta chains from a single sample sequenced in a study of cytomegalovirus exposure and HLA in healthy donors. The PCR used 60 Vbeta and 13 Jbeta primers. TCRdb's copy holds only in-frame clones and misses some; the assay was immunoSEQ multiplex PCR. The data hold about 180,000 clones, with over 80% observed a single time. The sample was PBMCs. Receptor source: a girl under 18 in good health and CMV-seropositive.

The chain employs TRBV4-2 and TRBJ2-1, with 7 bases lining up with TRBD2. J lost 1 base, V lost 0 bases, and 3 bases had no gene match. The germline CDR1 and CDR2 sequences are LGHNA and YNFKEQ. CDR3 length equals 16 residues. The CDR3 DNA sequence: TGTGCCAGCAGCCAAGAGAGCGGGGCTTCCTACAATGAGCAGTTCTTC. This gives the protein CASSQESGASYNEQFF.

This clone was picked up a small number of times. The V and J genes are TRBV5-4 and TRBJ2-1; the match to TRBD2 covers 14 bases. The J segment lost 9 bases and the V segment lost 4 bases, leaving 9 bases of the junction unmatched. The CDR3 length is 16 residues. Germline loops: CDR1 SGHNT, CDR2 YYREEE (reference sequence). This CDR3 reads CASSRGTSGSISEQFF. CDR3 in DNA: TGTGCCAGCAGCCGTGGGACTAGCGGGAGCATCAGTGAGCAGTTCTTC. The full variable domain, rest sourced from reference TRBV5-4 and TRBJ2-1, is ETGVTQSPTHLIKTRGQQVTLRCSSQSGHNTVSWYQQALGQGPQFIFQYYREEENGRGNFPPRFSGLQFPNYSSELNVNALELDDSALYLCASSRGTSGSISEQFFGPGTRLTVL.

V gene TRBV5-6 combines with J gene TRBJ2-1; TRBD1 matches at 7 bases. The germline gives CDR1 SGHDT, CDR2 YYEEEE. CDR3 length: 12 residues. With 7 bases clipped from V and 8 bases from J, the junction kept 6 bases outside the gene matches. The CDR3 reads CASRTGGDEQFF. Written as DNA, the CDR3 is TGTGCCAGCCGGACAGGTGGGGATGAGCAGTTCTTC.

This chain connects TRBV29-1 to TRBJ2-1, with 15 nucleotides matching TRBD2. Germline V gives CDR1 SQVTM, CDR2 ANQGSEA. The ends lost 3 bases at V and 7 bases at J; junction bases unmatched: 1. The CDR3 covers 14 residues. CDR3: CSVEGTSGRNEQFF. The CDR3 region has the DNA TGCAGCGTTGAGGGGACTAGCGGGAGGAATGAGCAGTTCTTC.

DNA for the CDR3: TGTGCCAGCAGTTCGGGACAGTCTTCCCCTGGGGCCAACGTCCTGACTTTC. Translating it yields CASSSGQSSPGANVLTF. The V gene is TRBV27, the J gene TRBJ2-6; 7 bases are a match to TRBD1. Germline V gene lookup returns CDR1 MNHEY and CDR2 SMNVEV (reference sequence). This CDR3 has 17 amino acids. V lost 4 bases and J lost 2; bases outside the gene matches: 8.

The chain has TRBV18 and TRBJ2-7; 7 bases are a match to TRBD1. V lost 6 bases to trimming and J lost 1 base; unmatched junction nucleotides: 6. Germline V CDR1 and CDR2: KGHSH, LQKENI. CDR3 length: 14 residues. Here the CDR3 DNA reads TGTGCCAGCTCTCGCACAGGGGAGTCCTACGAGCAGTACTTC. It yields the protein CASSRTGESYEQYF.

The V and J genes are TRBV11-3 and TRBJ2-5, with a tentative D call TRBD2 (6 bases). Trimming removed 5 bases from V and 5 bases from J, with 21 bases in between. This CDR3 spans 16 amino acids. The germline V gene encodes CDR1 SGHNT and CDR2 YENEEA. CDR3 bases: TGTGCCAGCAGCCTGAACTCCGGGACTCTAGGGGAGACCCAGTACTTC. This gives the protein CASSLNSGTLGETQYF.

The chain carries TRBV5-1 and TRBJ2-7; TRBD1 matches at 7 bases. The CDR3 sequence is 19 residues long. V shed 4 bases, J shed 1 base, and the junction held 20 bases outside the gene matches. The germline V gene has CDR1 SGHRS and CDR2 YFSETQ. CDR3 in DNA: TGCGCCAGCAGCGAGTTCCCGGGACAGCTTCCATCTCGGTCCTACGAGCAGTACTTC. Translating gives CASSEFPGQLPSRSYEQYF.

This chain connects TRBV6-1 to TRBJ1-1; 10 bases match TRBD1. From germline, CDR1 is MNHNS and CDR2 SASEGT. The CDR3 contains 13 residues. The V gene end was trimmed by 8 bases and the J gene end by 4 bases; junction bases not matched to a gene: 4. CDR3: CASHWTGGTEAFF. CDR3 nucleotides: TGTGCCAGCCATTGGACAGGGGGCACTGAAGCTTTCTTT.

The CDR3 nucleotides read TGTGCCAGTCGGGGGGGCCGGTCCACCGGGGAGCTGTTTTTT. This translates into CASRGGRSTGELFF. The chain has TRBV19 and TRBJ2-2; 8 nucleotides line up with TRBD2. There are 14 residues in the CDR3. Germline values: CDR1 LNHDA, CDR2 SQIVND (reference sequence). V trimming: 8 bases; J trimming: 4 bases; junction bases outside the gene matches: 6.